This T cell receptor (beta chain) was observed in a study of blood T cell repertoires in COVID-19. At the level of the study: T cells, B-cell-depleted T cells, or PBMCs provided the cDNA or gDNA that served as material.

Study processing details: Cell counts per sample came from amplifying reference gene primers. Generated by immunoSEQ multiplex PCR, the TCRdb table keeps only in-frame clones and is missing some. D and trimming come from the DNA, and the V and J calls and clone size come from that table. The profile shows about 370,000 clones, roughly 86% of them singletons. V trimming: 5 bases; J trimming: 4 bases; junction bases outside the gene matches: 12. Germline CDR1 reads SNHLY; CDR2 reads FYNNEI. There are 16 residues in the CDR3. This chain connects TRBV2 to TRBJ2-7, with 9 bases lining up with TRBD2. Sequenced material: peripheral blood. This TCR derives from a woman in her twenties or thirties with COVID-19, enrolled during active disease. The CDR3 nucleotides are TGTGCCAGCAGTTCTAGTCCGGGACTAGCTGGGTACGAGCAGTACTTC. Translated, it gives CASSSSPGLAGYEQYF. Combining the CDR3 with reference TRBV2 and TRBJ2-7 gives the whole variable domain EPEVTQTPSHQVTQMGQEVILRCVPISNHLYFYWYRQILGQKVEFLVSFYNNEISEKSEIFDDQFSVERPDGSNFTLKIRSTKLEDSAMYFCASSSSPGLAGYEQYFGPGTRLTVT.